This T cell receptor (beta chain) was profiled in a study of cytomegalovirus exposure and HLA in healthy donors. Study-wide results and caveats: TCR beta chains numbering some 150 were designated cytomegalovirus-associated. The authors judged a highly shared variant cluster likely a sequencing artifact. Indistinguishability led to the exclusion of some V segments, TRBV6-2 and TRBV6-3 included.

PCR employed 60 Vbeta and 13 Jbeta primers. Libraries were prepared by immunoSEQ multiplex PCR; TCRdb keeps only in-frame clonotypes and omits some of them. The sample includes 30,000 to 40,000 clones, roughly 84% of them seen just once. To note about this clone: Its antigen is not known.

The CDR3 contains 18 residues. V was shortened by 0 bases and J by 5 bases, with 20 bases between the two germline ends. Germline CDR1 is LGHNA and CDR2 is YNFKEQ. The TCR was taken from a woman between 18 and 30 years old in good health and CMV-seronegative. This rearrangement joins TRBV4-2 to TRBJ2-4, with D unclear. Material for sequencing was PBMCs. CDR3 bases: TGTGCCAGCAGCCAAGAACCCAGCCCCACGAGGAGCGAAAACATTCAGTACTTC. Protein: CASSQEPSPTRSENIQYF.